This T cell receptor (beta chain) comes out of a study of graft-versus-host responses after intestinal transplantation (dated by TCRdb to 2020 to 2022). At the level of the whole study: The transplants that recipients got were multivisceral, liver-intestinal, or isolated intestinal. All recipients received anti-thymocyte globulin induction followed by maintenance tacrolimus and steroids for around three years. Donor T cell macrochimerism was defined as a peak of at least 4% donor T cells among recipient peripheral blood mononuclear cells. Bulk TCR-beta CDR3 sequencing was used to track graft-versus-host and host-versus-graft alloreactive T cell clones in the graft, circulation and bone marrow after intestinal transplantation. Of the 20 to 25 intestinal transplant recipients enrolled in the cohort, one of whom was a retransplant, a few patients without pretransplant specimens were excluded. Rather than going through the commercial service, samples from three later patients were sequenced in-house on an Illumina MiSeq and processed with MiXCR. To identify alloreactive clones, pre-transplant mixed lymphocyte reaction products were sequenced and then compared with unstimulated pre-transplant donor and recipient T cells. Findings and caveats that apply to the study as a whole: GvH clones were detected in recipient bone marrow, and some appeared earlier in ileal mucosa or blood, consistent with an intestinal mucosal origin. Patients with donor T cell macrochimerism had high GvH to HvG T cell clonal ratios in their allografts. The relatively low number and heterogeneity of intestinal transplant patients limited the conclusions. Early after transplant, declines in HvG clones were associated with peak levels of circulating GvH clones.

According to the study, the label for this sample's time point signals: cells obtained before transplantation from donor or recipient. CD3+CD4+ and CD3+CD8+ populations were FACS-sorted from unstimulated pre-transplant donor and recipient cells taken from spleen or lymph nodes. Spanning cysteine to phenylalanine, the CDR3 consists of 11 amino acids. Only the CDR3 DNA is retained, 33 bases long and in frame from the first base. CDR1 and CDR2 were assigned from the germline V gene (reference sequence) as GTSNPN and SVGIG. V and J lose 5 bases and 8 bases, and a span of 12 bases separates them. This clone was detected only a few times. No cognate antigen has been identified for it. One base away there is no much larger clone; base qualities are not given. Libraries were prepared through the immunoSEQ multiplex PCR assay. For most patients, genomic DNA was isolated with the Qiagen DNeasy Blood and Tissue Kit and shipped frozen to Adaptive Biotechnologies for TCR sequencing. For most patients, genomic DNA was subjected to high-throughput TCR-beta CDR3 sequencing by Adaptive Biotechnologies. Turning to the authors' computational methods: Adaptive's ImmunoSEQ software was the source of the TCR sequencing data for 15 to 20 patients, while three other patients were processed with MiXCR and VDJtools. To correct CD4 versus CD8 sorting errors, sequences present in both subsets at a frequency ratio below 5:1 were removed. CDR3 nucleotide sequences shared between donor and recipient were removed because their origin could not be assigned. To count as alloreactive, a clone needed at least 2-fold expansion over unstimulated cells and a minimum CFSE-low frequency of 0.002% (template counts) or 0.001% (read counts). Mappable clones were those detected in sequenced pre-transplant spleen, lymph node, or MLR CFSE-low populations of the donor or recipient. Cumulative frequency of alloreactive clones was calculated as a percentage of all sequences weighted by copy number. TCRdb's version of the immuneACCESS table is confined to in-frame rearrangements and falls short of the full clone set. An unresolved V gene accounts for under half of the shortfall where checked; the remainder is of unknown origin. Clone size and V and J calls were adopted from that table, with D and trimming inferred from the DNA. The sample data list 85,000 to 90,000 clones, and roughly 92% of these were observed just once. The top ten clones comprise roughly 0.3% of the sample.

Sample: unstimulated CD4+ T cells sorted from spleen or lymph node cells, taken before intestinal transplant. This clonotype was sampled from a human donor who received an intestinal transplant. The rearrangement joined TRBV30 to TRBJ1-2; a tentative D call is TRBD1 (6 bases match). The base sequence is TGTGCCTGGGGAGGGGGGCGAGGCTACACCTTC. Protein translation: CAWGGGRGYTF.